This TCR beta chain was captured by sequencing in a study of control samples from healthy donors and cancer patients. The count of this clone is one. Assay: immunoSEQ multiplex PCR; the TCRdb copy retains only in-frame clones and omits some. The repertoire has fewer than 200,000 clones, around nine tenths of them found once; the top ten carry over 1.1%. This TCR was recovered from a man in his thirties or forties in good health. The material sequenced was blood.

The CDR3 is CASSRLAGGSYNEQFF. In DNA, the CDR3 is TGTGCCAGCAGCCGACTAGCGGGAGGATCCTACAATGAGCAGTTCTTC. V gene TRBV6-2 or TRBV6-3 combines with J gene TRBJ2-1; TRBD2 aligns across 13 bases. Per the germline V gene, CDR1 is MNHEY and CDR2 is SVGEGT. The V and J ends lost 6 bases and 1 base, in that order; junction bases with no gene match: 3. This CDR3 region has 16 residues.